A selection of T cell receptor beta chains follows, all from one sample in a study of OX40 agonist ivuxolimab in advanced cancers. The protocol was immunoSEQ multiplex PCR, while the TCRdb copy is restricted to in-frame clones and leaves out a portion. The sample lists roughly 50,000 clones, 70% to 90% occurring once. Specimen: CD4+ or CD8+ T cells sorted from blood, collected in a trial of the OX40 agonist ivuxolimab. Every receptor here comes from an adult with an advanced solid tumor such as melanoma, head and neck, liver or kidney cancer. Both conserved end residues are part of each CDR3. Each record gives: D gene, V gene, clone size, CDR3 protein. The D gene is left open where the match is weak. Size is omitted from some rows. Given values are once, few, many or a class for expanded clones.

>TRBD2|TRBV5-4|-
CASSLGLAETSTDTQYF
>-|TRBV19|-
CAGGGGSYEQYF
>-|TRBV19|-
CASSISPANEQYF
>-|TRBV13|-
CASSLRDRQQPQHF
>-|TRBV4-3|-
CASSQDRGPRDTQYF
>-|TRBV2|few
CASSELASETQYF
>-|TRBV4-3|-
CASSQDPWQPEPNTGELFF
>-|TRBV19|-
CASSWEGARNEQYF
>-|TRBV4-3|-
CASSQDTGPSSYNEQFF
>-|TRBV5-6|-
CASSLDLAKNIQYF
>-|TRBV9|-
CASSPREGETGELFF
>TRBD1|TRBV13|-
CASSLVRDRGTGELFF
>TRBD1|TRBV29-1|-
CSVPGQGAETQYF
>-|TRBV19|-
CASSKGDWWEGSDTQYF
>-|TRBV6-5|-
CASTEDSRGTQYF
>-|TRBV6-5|-
CASSYVAPSNTEAFF
>-|TRBV30|-
CAWSVSSGGSTIYF